The clone carrying this T cell receptor beta chain was found a few times. TCRdb called the 5' RACE reads again in MiXCR, with one record for every CDR3 protein. The sample lists 300,000 to 400,000 distinct CDR3 sequences, approximately 12% seen once, with roughly 3.1% in the top ten. The sample belongs to a study of T cells after yellow fever vaccination. The CDR3 consists of 15 residues. V dropped 1 base and J dropped 7 bases, with 14 bases sitting between them. Germline V lookup: CDR1 SEHNR, CDR2 FQNEAQ (reference sequence). The sample consisted of CD4+ T cells sorted from PBMCs, taken 15 days after the yellow fever booster vaccination. The chain combines TRBV7-9 with TRBJ2-1; perhaps D is TRBD1 or TRBD2 (5 bases each). This clonotype was sampled from a man aged 18-30 years who received the YFV17D yellow fever vaccine. As DNA, the CDR3 is TGTGCCAGCAGCTTAGGTTGGGGGAAGGGGAATGAGCAGTTCTTC. It translates to CASSLGWGKGNEQFF.